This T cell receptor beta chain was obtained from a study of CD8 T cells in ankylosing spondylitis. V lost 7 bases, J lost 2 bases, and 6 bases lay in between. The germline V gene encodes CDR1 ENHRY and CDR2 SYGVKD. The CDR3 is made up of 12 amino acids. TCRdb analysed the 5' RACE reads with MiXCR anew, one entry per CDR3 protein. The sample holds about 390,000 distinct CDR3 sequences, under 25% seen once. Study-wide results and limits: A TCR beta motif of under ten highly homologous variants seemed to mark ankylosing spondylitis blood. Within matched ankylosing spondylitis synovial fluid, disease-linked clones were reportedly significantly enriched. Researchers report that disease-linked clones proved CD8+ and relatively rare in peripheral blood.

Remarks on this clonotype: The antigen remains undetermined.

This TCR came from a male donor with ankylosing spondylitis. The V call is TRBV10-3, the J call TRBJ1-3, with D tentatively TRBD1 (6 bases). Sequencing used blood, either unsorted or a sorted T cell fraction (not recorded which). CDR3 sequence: CAITGAGNTIYF. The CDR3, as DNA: TGTGCCATCACAGGGGCTGGAAACACCATATATTTT.